One sample yielded the 29 T cell receptor beta chains listed below, sequenced in a study of a mutant IDH1 vaccine in newly diagnosed glioma. These TCRs are of unknown antigen specificity. The time point here: week 47, end of study. Every single dose of the vaccine, 300 ug of mutant IDH1 20-mer peptide, came with topical imiquimod. Assay used: immunoSEQ multiplex PCR; TCRdb lists only in-frame clones, some missing. The table lists some 35,000 clones, 75% of them singletons. Sequencing used PBMCs, obtained from a glioma patient whose treatment included an IDH1 peptide vaccine. The receptor set was obtained from a man aged 40-49 years with glioma.

The V call is TRBV4-3, the J call TRBJ2-5; D tentatively fits TRBD1 or TRBD2 (5 bases each). The CDR3 sequence is 16 residues long. Germline loops: CDR1 LGHNA, CDR2 YSLEER. V dropped 0 bases and J dropped 5 bases, with 16 bases sitting between them. Written as DNA, the CDR3 is TGCGCCAGCAGCCAAGATCGGGGCAGCTTAAGGGAGACCCAGTACTTC. Residues: CASSQDRGSLRETQYF.

This rearrangement joins TRBV7-2 to TRBJ1-1; tentative D call: TRBD1 (5 bases). This CDR3 has 15 residues. The V gene lost 3 bases and the J gene lost 3 bases, with 14 bases spanning the gap. CDR1 is SGHTA, CDR2 FQGNSA, per germline. CDR3 sequence: CASSFPLGVDTEAFF. The CDR3 coding sequence is TGTGCCAGCAGCTTTCCGCTGGGGGTAGACACTGAAGCTTTCTTT.

This chain joins TRBV19 and TRBJ2-1; the match to TRBD1 covers 10 bases. The germline V gene encodes CDR1 LNHDA and CDR2 SQIVND (reference sequence). Losses at the gene ends were 5 bases for V and 7 bases for J; bases not matched to a gene: 11. The CDR3 is 16 amino acids. The CDR3 DNA is TGTGCCAGTAGTCCGTCGGGACAGGGGCGTTGGAATGAGCAGTTCTTC. Protein: CASSPSGQGRWNEQFF.

The rearrangement joins TRBV5-4 to TRBJ2-3; the match to TRBD1 covers 9 bases. Germline assignment: CDR1 SGHNT and CDR2 YYREEE (reference sequence). Losses at the gene ends were 4 bases for V and 4 bases for J; bases not matched to a gene: 16. The CDR3 consists of 18 residues. In nucleotides, the CDR3 is TGTGCCAGCAGCACGGGACAGGGTGCATTTGAGAGGGCAGATACGCAGTATTTT. It translates to CASSTGQGAFERADTQYF.

This clone has just a few counts. This rearrangement joins TRBV27 to TRBJ2-7; perhaps TRBD1 as D (6 bases). With 5 bases removed from V and 3 bases from J, the gap between germline ends came to 17 bases. The V gene's germline CDR1 is MNHEY and CDR2 SMNVEV (reference sequence). The CDR3 runs to 15 residues. Here the CDR3 DNA reads TGTGCCAGCAGTGCACACAGGGAAATTAACTACGAGCAGTACGTC. It specifies CASSAHREINYEQYV.

The rearrangement links TRBV25-1 to TRBJ2-3, with D maybe TRBD1 (6 bases). CDR3 size: 12 residues. Looked up from germline, CDR1 is MGHDK and CDR2 is SYGVNS. Trimming stripped 0 bases from V and 8 bases from J, with 6 bases between. Written as DNA, the CDR3 is TGTGCCAGCAGTGAATACAGGGGTACGCAGTATTTT. This gives the protein CASSEYRGTQYF.

V and J are TRBV14 and TRBJ1-1; D possibly corresponds to TRBD1 (6 bases). This CDR3 has 12 residues. Trimming shortened V by 6 bases and J by 8 bases, and 13 bases separated the two germline ends. Germline V gene data show CDR1 as SGHDN and CDR2 as FVKESK. The CDR3 region is CASSLGGLEAFF. The CDR3 bases are TGTGCCAGCAGTCTCGGGGGGCTGGAAGCTTTCTTT.

The chain joins TRBV7-9 to TRBJ1-5; D is unclear. This CDR3 spans 12 amino acids. Between the trimmed V and J ends, which lost 4 bases and 7 bases, there was a span of 8 bases. Germline-derived CDR1 and CDR2 are SEHNR and FQNEAQ (reference sequence). The CDR3 is CASSSEHQPQHF. The CDR3 nucleotides read TGTGCCAGCAGCTCGGAACACCAGCCCCAGCATTTT.

Notes on this clone: This sample also contains other DNA sequences that code for the same CDR3. V is TRBV7-9 and J is TRBJ2-7; a possible D gene is TRBD2 (5 bases). Germline CDR1 and CDR2: SEHNR and FQNEAQ (reference sequence). The CDR3 has 13 residues. The ends were cut back, 5 bases at V and 2 bases at J, with 10 bases in the middle. The CDR3 region is CASSPRGPYEQYF. The CDR3 nucleotides read TGTGCCAGCAGCCCCCGGGGTCCCTACGAGCAGTACTTC.

This rearrangement joins TRBV6-1 to TRBJ1-5; the match to TRBD1 covers 10 bases. Germline V CDR1 and CDR2: MNHNS, SASEGT. V dropped 8 bases and J dropped 12; count of bases not matched to a gene: 13. The CDR3 contains 14 residues. The CDR3: CASQLTIGTGDQHF. CDR3 coding DNA: TGTGCCAGCCAACTTACTATCGGGACAGGGGACCAGCATTTT.

The chain recombines TRBV14 with TRBJ1-2; 7 positions agree with TRBD1. Germline V gene data show CDR1 as SGHDN and CDR2 as FVKESK. There are 14 residues in the CDR3. The junction had 8 bases not matched to a gene; V was cut back by 6 bases and J by 4 bases. DNA of the CDR3: TGTGCCAGCAGAAAGACAGGGCCACCCTATGGCTACACCTTC. Its translation: CASRKTGPPYGYTF.

The chain links TRBV6-5 to TRBJ2-3; D is unclear. This CDR3 contains 16 residues. Germline values: CDR1 MNHEY, CDR2 SVGAGI. Trimming stripped 0 bases from V and 2 bases from J, with 12 bases between. CDR3 sequence reads: CASSYSTGGITDTQYF. CDR3 sequence (DNA): TGTGCCAGCAGTTACTCGACGGGTGGCATCACAGATACGCAGTATTTT.

This rearrangement joins TRBV18 to TRBJ2-7; perhaps TRBD2 as D (6 bases). Trimming left V 3 bases short and J 2 bases short, with 8 bases between. Germline V gene sequence: CDR1 KGHSH, CDR2 LQKENI. The CDR3 length is 13 residues. The CDR3 bases are TGTGCCAGCTCACCTAGCGGTACCTACGAGCAGTACTTC. Protein sequence: CASSPSGTYEQYF.

The rearrangement links TRBV11-3 to TRBJ2-3; 7 positions match TRBD1. Trimming cost V 4 bases and J 5 bases; bases outside gene matches: 6. This CDR3 is 14 amino acids long. Germline CDR1 and CDR2: SGHNT and YENEEA. CDR3 amino acids: CASSSGTDQDTQYF. DNA of the CDR3: TGTGCCAGCAGCTCCGGGACAGACCAAGATACGCAGTATTTT.

This chain uses TRBV7-7 with TRBJ2-3; the D gene is possibly TRBD1 (5 bases). Germline V gene data show CDR1 as SSHAT and CDR2 as FNYEAQ (reference sequence). Trimming removed 5 bases from V and 6 bases from J, with 21 bases in between. This CDR3 is built from 16 residues. CDR3 residues: CASSPGGGAASDTQYF. The CDR3, as DNA: TGTGCCAGCAGCCCCGGTGGTGGGGCAGCCTCGGATACGCAGTATTTT.

V and J are TRBV29-1 and TRBJ2-1; tentatively, D is TRBD2 (6 bases). Germline V gives CDR1 SQVTM, CDR2 ANQGSEA. Trimming removed 7 bases at V and 7 bases at J, with 23 bases between. This CDR3 comprises 15 residues. The CDR3 protein is CSADRMGGIRNEQFF. CDR3 bases: TGCAGCGCTGACCGGATGGGCGGGATCAGGAATGAGCAGTTCTTC.

The sample holds a few counts of this clone. CDR3 loop: CAGPSRAPTGELFF. DNA for the CDR3: TGCGCCGGACCCAGCAGGGCACCCACCGGGGAGCTGTTTTTT. The V gene is TRBV10-1, the J gene TRBJ2-2, with TRBD1 as a possible D gene (5 bases). Germline V gene lookup returns CDR1 WNHNN and CDR2 SYGVQD (reference sequence). The V gene lost 11 bases and the J gene lost 4 bases, with 17 bases spanning the gap. The CDR3 is 14 amino acids.

The gene calls are TRBV5-1 and TRBJ2-2; 7 bases are a match to TRBD1. Germline CDR1 reads SGHRS; CDR2 reads YFSETQ. After removal of 3 bases from V and 0 bases from J, the junction contained 5 bases not matched to a gene. The CDR3 has 16 residues. The CDR3 region is CASSYVGTANTGELFF. The CDR3 DNA reads TGCGCCAGCAGCTACGTTGGGACAGCGAACACCGGGGAGCTGTTTTTT.

The rearrangement joins TRBV29-1 to TRBJ2-1, with TRBD2 matching 16 bases. Germline loops: CDR1 SQVTM, CDR2 ANQGSEA. J gave up 12 bases and V 5 bases, and 7 bases lay outside the gene matches. This CDR3 has 14 amino acids. In DNA form, the CDR3 reads TGCAGCGTTCCGGGACTAGCGGGAGGGTCGATGCAGTTCTTC. Protein sequence: CSVPGLAGGSMQFF.

In its sample, this clone was seen once. V usage is TRBV6-5 and J usage is TRBJ2-7; D is unresolved. The germline CDR1 and CDR2 sequences are MNHEY and SVGAGI. There are 12 residues in the CDR3. V lost 1 base, J lost 4 bases, and 5 bases lay in between. The CDR3 bases are TGTGCCAGCAGTTACTACCGTTACGAGCAGTACTTC. It encodes CASSYYRYEQYF.

The genes are TRBV7-2 and TRBJ1-1, with D unresolved. Trimming removed 7 bases from V and 5 bases from J, with 17 bases in between. This CDR3 is built from 14 residues. Germline V CDR1 and CDR2: SGHTA, FQGNSA. CDR3 region: CASNQGGRGTEAFF. The CDR3 DNA is TGTGCCAGCAACCAAGGAGGGAGAGGAACTGAAGCTTTCTTT.

The chain recombines TRBV5-4 with TRBJ1-2, with 10 bases matching TRBD1. The CDR3 covers 13 residues. Germline-derived CDR1 and CDR2 are SGHNT and YYREEE (reference sequence). Losses at the gene ends were 3 bases for V and 5 bases for J; bases not matched to a gene: 1. DNA for the CDR3: TGTGCCAGCAGCTCGGACAGGGGGTATGGCTACACCTTC. Translation gives CASSSDRGYGYTF.

The genes are TRBV19 and TRBJ1-1; D not certain. The CDR3 spans 17 residues. The V end lost 0 bases, the J end lost 4 bases, and 18 bases lay between the germline ends. CDR1 is LNHDA, CDR2 SQIVND, per germline (reference sequence). The CDR3 sequence is CASSIDPWEKRATEAFF. CDR3 nucleotide sequence: TGTGCCAGTAGTATAGATCCTTGGGAGAAACGGGCCACTGAAGCTTTCTTT.

This clone occurred a few times. The chain carries TRBV19 and TRBJ2-6; possible D gene TRBD2, 5 bases. The V and J ends lost 7 bases and 4 bases respectively, with 17 bases between them. This CDR3 has 16 amino acids. Germline CDR1 LNHDA, CDR2 SQIVND (reference sequence). The CDR3 coding sequence is TGTGCCAGTACCCCAAATCTAGCTGGCGGGGCCAACGTCCTGACTTTC. Amino acids: CASTPNLAGGANVLTF.

In this sample, this clone is medium-sized. The chain links TRBV27 to TRBJ1-2, with D maybe TRBD1 (6 bases). Germline CDR1 is MNHEY and CDR2 is SMNVEV (reference sequence). This CDR3 is built from 14 residues. V was pared by 8 bases and J by 7 bases, with 20 bases between. The CDR3 loop reads CASQTIRGGSGYTF. The CDR3 DNA sequence: TGTGCCAGCCAAACTATTCGAGGGGGAAGTGGCTACACCTTC.

This clone was counted a few times. V gene TRBV25-1 combines with J gene TRBJ1-1; D is possibly TRBD1 (5 bases). The germline CDR1 and CDR2 sequences are MGHDK and SYGVNS. V was shortened by 7 bases and J by 1 base, with 10 bases between the two germline ends. The CDR3 length is 13 residues. The CDR3 sequence is CASITGSNTEAFF. CDR3 sequence (DNA): TGTGCCAGCATAACAGGTTCGAACACTGAAGCTTTCTTT.

The chain is built from TRBV6-1 and TRBJ1-3; no clear D. Germline V lookup: CDR1 MNHNS, CDR2 SASEGT. The V and J ends lost 2 bases and 0 bases respectively, with 8 bases between them. The CDR3 consists of 15 residues. The CDR3: CASSEWTNSGNTIYF. CDR3 bases: TGTGCCAGCAGTGAATGGACCAACTCTGGAAACACCATATATTTT.

The chain recombines TRBV30 with TRBJ2-1, with D unresolved. Germline V CDR1 and CDR2: GTSNPN, SVGIG (reference sequence). The CDR3 has 12 amino acids. Trimming pared 8 bases from V and 9 bases from J, leaving 17 bases between. The DNA for the CDR3 is TGTGCCGCCTCAAACTACGGCCCTGAGCAGTTCTTC. Protein: CAASNYGPEQFF.

The chain recombines TRBV5-1 with TRBJ2-3; 7 bases agree with TRBD2. CDR3 size: 15 residues. CDR1 is SGHRS, CDR2 YFSETQ, per germline. The ends lost 0 bases at V and 0 bases at J; junction bases unmatched: 1. The CDR3 region is CASSLGLASTDTQYF. Written as DNA, the CDR3 is TGCGCCAGCAGCTTGGGACTAGCTAGCACAGATACGCAGTATTTT.